This passage covers 14 T cell receptor beta chains from one sample sequenced in a study of beta chain features in type 1 diabetes. The sequenced template was cDNA made from the entire isolated RNA. Using immunoSEQ multiplex PCR, the repertoire was profiled, and TCRdb retains in-frame clones only, with some absent. The sample has roughly 150,000 clones; over 7.5% are singletons. Sequencing used central memory CD4+ T cells from blood. The receptors derive from a woman aged 18-29 years in good health.

The chain recombines TRBV2 with TRBJ2-7; D call uncertain. CDR1 is SNHLY, CDR2 FYNNEI, per germline. Deletions cut 5 bases from V and 6 bases from J, with 8 bases between. The CDR3 runs 11 residues. DNA for the CDR3: TGTGCCAGCAGTTTAGCCCTCGAGCAGTACTTC. Amino acids: CASSLALEQYF.

This clone was detected many times. CDR3 bases: TGTGCCAGCAGTTTAGGGGCAGGGGCGGTCTATGGCTACACCTTC. Protein product: CASSLGAGAVYGYTF. V gene TRBV27 combines with J gene TRBJ1-2; TRBD1 might be the D (6 bases). There are 15 residues in the CDR3. The germline V gene has CDR1 MNHEY and CDR2 SMNVEV (reference sequence). The V end lost 2 bases, the J end lost 4 bases, and 14 bases lay between the germline ends.

This rearrangement joins TRBV9 to TRBJ1-1; TRBD1 is a possible D gene (5 bases). The V gene lost 4 bases and the J gene lost 3 bases, with 16 bases spanning the gap. The CDR3 has 15 amino acids. Germline values: CDR1 SGDLS, CDR2 YYNGEE. The chain's CDR3 is CASSPSGTQDTEAFF. The CDR3 DNA reads as TGTGCCAGCAGCCCCTCCGGGACTCAGGACACTGAAGCTTTCTTT.

V is TRBV7-6 and J is TRBJ1-2, with 7 bases identical to TRBD1. CDR1 SGHVS and CDR2 FNYEAQ come from the germline V gene. The CDR3 totals 14 residues. V was clipped by 3 bases and J by 3 bases; unmatched bases: 4. DNA of the CDR3: TGTGCCAGCAGCTTGGACACAGGGGACTATGGCTACACCTTC. This translates into CASSLDTGDYGYTF.

The chain joins TRBV6-5 to TRBJ1-1; perhaps TRBD1 as D (6 bases). The V gene lost 4 bases and the J gene lost 5 bases, with 14 bases spanning the gap. The germline V gene encodes CDR1 MNHEY and CDR2 SVGAGI. This CDR3 has 14 residues. The CDR3 here is CASSLSQGWTEAFF. The CDR3 nucleotides read TGTGCCAGCAGTTTGTCACAGGGCTGGACTGAAGCTTTCTTT.

This clone occurred a few times. The V and J genes are TRBV18 and TRBJ2-5; no reliable D call. This CDR3 spans 13 amino acids. V was clipped by 0 bases and J by 5 bases, with 7 bases between them. Germline V lookup: CDR1 KGHSH, CDR2 LQKENI. This chain's CDR3 is CASSPPSSETQYF. In nucleotides, the CDR3 is TGTGCCAGCTCACCACCATCGAGCGAGACCCAGTACTTC.

The chain carries TRBV7-2 and TRBJ1-1; possibly TRBD1 for D (6 bases). The CDR3 is 13 amino acids. Germline V gene sequence: CDR1 SGHTA, CDR2 FQGNSA. V dropped 4 bases and J dropped 8 bases, with 14 bases sitting between them. CDR3 loop: CASSSAGAEEAFF. The CDR3 DNA follows: TGTGCCAGCAGCTCTGCAGGGGCTGAGGAAGCTTTCTTT.

Many counts were recorded for this clone. The chain couples TRBV7-2 to TRBJ2-3; 7 bases agree with TRBD2. This CDR3 is built from 16 residues. Per germline, CDR1 SGHTA and CDR2 FQGNSA. The V gene end was trimmed by 1 base and the J gene end by 5 bases; junction bases not matched to a gene: 9. The CDR3 region is CASSLGWTRFGDTQYF. The CDR3 bases are TGTGCCAGCAGCTTAGGTTGGACTAGATTTGGAGATACGCAGTATTTT.

The table lists this clone with a few counts. The V and J genes are TRBV7-2 and TRBJ1-1; tentatively, D is TRBD1 (6 bases). CDR1 and CDR2 (germline): SGHTA, FQGNSA. This CDR3 has 15 amino acids. V was shortened by 1 base and J by 5 bases, with 14 bases between the two germline ends. Written as DNA, the CDR3 is TGTGCCAGCAGCTTAGAATTGCAGGGGTTAACTGAAGCTTTCTTT. Its protein is CASSLELQGLTEAFF.

There are a few counts of this clone. The CDR3 sequence is CASSTTGQAEAFF. CDR3 sequence (DNA): TGTGCCAGCAGCACGACAGGGCAAGCTGAAGCTTTCTTT. V gene TRBV6-5 combines with J gene TRBJ1-1, with TRBD1 matching over 7 bases. The germline V gene encodes CDR1 MNHEY and CDR2 SVGAGI. The length of the CDR3 is 13 residues. Trimming took 6 bases from V and 6 from J; bases not matched to a gene: 7.

This sequence joins TRBV5-1 and TRBJ1-2; no firm D call. The V and J ends lost 5 bases and 0 bases respectively, with 11 bases between them. The germline CDR1 and CDR2 sequences are SGHRS and YFSETQ. This CDR3 comprises 14 residues. CDR3 DNA sequence: TGCGCCAGCAGTTTAGGAGGGTCTAACTATGGCTACACCTTC. Its translation: CASSLGGSNYGYTF.

The CDR3 here is CASSDPSGGFDEQFF. The CDR3, as DNA: TGTGCCAGCAGTGATCCTAGCGGGGGGTTCGATGAGCAGTTCTTC. This chain uses TRBV25-1 with TRBJ2-1; TRBD2 matches 11 bases. Per the germline V gene, CDR1 is MGHDK and CDR2 is SYGVNS. CDR3 length: 15 amino acids. The J segment lost 8 bases and the V segment lost 3 bases, leaving 6 bases of the junction unmatched.

The chain uses TRBV11-2 and TRBJ2-3, with D perhaps TRBD2 (5 bases). V dropped 3 bases and J dropped 6 bases, with 7 bases sitting between them. This CDR3 comprises 12 residues. In germline, CDR1 is SGHAT, CDR2 FQNNGV. The CDR3 protein is CASSLRADTQYF. The DNA of the CDR3 is TGTGCCAGCAGCTTGCGGGCCGATACGCAGTATTTT.

The V call is TRBV19, the J call TRBJ2-1; 9 positions match TRBD2. The CDR3 runs 16 residues. Trimming took 7 bases from V and 5 from J; bases not matched to a gene: 12. Germline CDR1 and CDR2: LNHDA and SQIVND (reference sequence). CDR3 sequence (DNA): TGTGCCAGTATTTCCGGGGCTAGCGGGAACGACAATGAGCAGTTCTTC. Translation: CASISGASGNDNEQFF.